Listed below are T cell receptor beta chains from one sample, sequenced in a study of regulatory T cells in long-lasting Graves disease. One entry per CDR3 protein results from TCRdb running MiXCR on the multiplex PCR reads. Of roughly 500,000 distinct CDR3 sequences detected, about a fifth appear once; the ten largest clones hold roughly 7%. The sample in question was peripheral blood mononuclear cells (PBMCs), obtained when the disease was refractory, from a patient treated with antithyroid drugs. Every receptor here comes from a female donor with Graves disease. Each CDR3 is given with its conserved first and last residue.

CDR3 protein: CASSLWTGLSPLHF; V gene: TRBV11-2
CDR3 protein: CAISESRGETQYF; V gene: TRBV10-3
CDR3 protein: CASSQDVSRDLGYSYNEQFF; V gene: TRBV14
CDR3 protein: CASSLTGGAYEQYF; V gene: TRBV7-9
CDR3 protein: CSAPGPYAQGDRSNEKLFF; V gene: TRBV20-1
CDR3 protein: CASSPTGDQETQYF; V gene: TRBV7-2
CDR3 protein: CASSGWTGQPQHF; V gene: TRBV2
CDR3 protein: CASRVDGEEFF; V gene: TRBV2
CDR3 protein: CAWSAGGHEQYF; V gene: TRBV30
CDR3 protein: CSARGQGWYTEAFF; V gene: TRBV20-1
CDR3 protein: CSVTGQVNYEQYF; V gene: TRBV29-1
CDR3 protein: CAISTAEAVGSEAFF; V gene: TRBV10-3
CDR3 protein: CASSETGAYGYTF; V gene: TRBV25-1
CDR3 protein: CASSPGYGYTF; V gene: TRBV11-2
CDR3 protein: CASMGSSVEQYF; V gene: TRBV7-9
CDR3 protein: CSEIWTSGRGSLSYEQYF; V gene: TRBV20-1
CDR3 protein: CSARVAGAIGETQYF; V gene: TRBV20-1
CDR3 protein: CASSRSVDGAQHF; V gene: TRBV10-1
CDR3 protein: CATDQGLSTYEQYF; V gene: TRBV10-3
CDR3 protein: CASSFTRVEGDYEQYF; V gene: TRBV7-9
CDR3 protein: CASSLTRSSATYEQYF; V gene: TRBV7-2
CDR3 protein: CASRKGTGELFF; V gene: TRBV28
CDR3 protein: CASSQTGVDEQFF; V gene: TRBV7-9
CDR3 protein: CASSFRQEDEKLFF; V gene: TRBV28
CDR3 protein: CASSQERGHQETQYF; V gene: TRBV4-1
CDR3 protein: CAGSLEENTEAFF; V gene: TRBV11-2
CDR3 protein: CASSIDGRGLNQPQHF; V gene: TRBV19
CDR3 protein: CASSRRDGQETQYF; V gene: TRBV5-1
CDR3 protein: CASSFRRRNTEAFF; V gene: TRBV28
CDR3 protein: CASSQDLRAYEAFF; V gene: TRBV4-2
CDR3 protein: CASSLSSTNTGELFF; V gene: TRBV7-9
CDR3 protein: CASSQQGGSEAFF; V gene: TRBV18
CDR3 protein: CASSLVAGHEQYF; V gene: TRBV5-1
CDR3 protein: CASSYVPVEGGQPQHF; V gene: TRBV6-2/TRBV6-3
CDR3 protein: CASSGGELFF; V gene: TRBV11-1
CDR3 protein: CAWTGPNTGELFF; V gene: TRBV30
CDR3 protein: CASSYKGGRQPQHF; V gene: TRBV6-2/TRBV6-3
CDR3 protein: CSAREDPSGTEQYF; V gene: TRBV20-1
CDR3 protein: CASSFQGQGDSPLHF; V gene: TRBV5-1
CDR3 protein: CASSLWGTSVGNEQFF; V gene: TRBV12-3/TRBV12-4
CDR3 protein: CSARVHSRGSLNAFF; V gene: TRBV20-1
CDR3 protein: CASSLIPTGNEKLFF; V gene: TRBV7-9
CDR3 protein: CASSLELSQPQHF; V gene: TRBV11-2
CDR3 protein: CASSEARGRSAFF; V gene: TRBV2
CDR3 protein: CASSLEGDEKLFF; V gene: TRBV28
CDR3 protein: CASSFVERGNQPQHF; V gene: TRBV28
CDR3 protein: CASSASGSQNIKYF; V gene: TRBV28
CDR3 protein: CSASVANLETQYF; V gene: TRBV20-1
CDR3 protein: CATSDRGLRRGYTF; V gene: TRBV24-1
CDR3 protein: CASSVGTSREQYF; V gene: TRBV19
CDR3 protein: CASSSGGQDVKYF; V gene: TRBV7-2
CDR3 protein: CASSLGGSNRNEQFF; V gene: TRBV7-2
CDR3 protein: CASSIEGLGVGYTF; V gene: TRBV19
CDR3 protein: CSATGGLDYEQYF; V gene: TRBV20-1
CDR3 protein: CASESLDRGSEQYF; V gene: TRBV6-1
CDR3 protein: CASSPTLTYEQYF; V gene: TRBV19
CDR3 protein: CASSFWTGDFTGELFF; V gene: TRBV11-3
CDR3 protein: CASSLGGGGGEAFF; V gene: TRBV28
CDR3 protein: CASSLPGLREGYTF; V gene: TRBV28
CDR3 protein: CASRRRQGGGYTF; V gene: TRBV6-1